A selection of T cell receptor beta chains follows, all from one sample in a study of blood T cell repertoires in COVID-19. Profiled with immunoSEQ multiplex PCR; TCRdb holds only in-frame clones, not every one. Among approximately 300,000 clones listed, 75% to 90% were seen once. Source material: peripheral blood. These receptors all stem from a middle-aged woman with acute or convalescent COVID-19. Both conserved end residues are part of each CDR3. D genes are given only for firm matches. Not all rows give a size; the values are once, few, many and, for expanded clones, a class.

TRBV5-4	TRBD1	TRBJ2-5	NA	TGTGCCAGCAGCTTGACAGGGGGCTTAGAGACCCAGTACTTC	CASSLTGGLETQYF
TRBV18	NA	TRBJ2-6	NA	TGTGCCAGCTCACCAGACATCACTGGGGCCAACGTCCTGACTTTC	CASSPDITGANVLTF
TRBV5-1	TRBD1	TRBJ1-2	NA	TGCGCCAGCAGCGTACAGGGGGCGCACGACTATGGCTACACCTTC	CASSVQGAHDYGYTF
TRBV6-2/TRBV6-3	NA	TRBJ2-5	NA	TGTGCCAGCAGCCTTGGGGGTACGGGGGAGTACCAAGAGACCCAGTACTTC	CASSLGGTGEYQETQYF
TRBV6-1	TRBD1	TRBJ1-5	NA	TGTGCCAGCAGTGACGTCGGACAGGGGTATCAGCCCCAGCATTTT	CASSDVGQGYQPQHF
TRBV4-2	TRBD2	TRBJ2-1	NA	TGTGCCAGCAGCCAAGAAGGTGGACTAGCGGGGGGGCCCTACAATGAGCAGTTCTTC	CASSQEGGLAGGPYNEQFF
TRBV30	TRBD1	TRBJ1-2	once	TGTGCCTGGAGTGTCCGGGACAGGATCCAGGATGGCTACACCTTC	CAWSVRDRIQDGYTF
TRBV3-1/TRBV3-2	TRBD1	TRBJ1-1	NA	TGTGCCAGCAGCCACGACGACAGGGCTGAAGCTTTCTTT	CASSHDDRAEAFF
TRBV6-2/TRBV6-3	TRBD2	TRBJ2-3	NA	TGTGCCAGCAGTTGGGGGACTAGCGGGTTCACAGATACGCAGTATTTT	CASSWGTSGFTDTQYF
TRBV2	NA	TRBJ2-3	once	TGTGCCAGCGGGCCGGGGGGCCTGGCAGATACGCAGTATTTT	CASGPGGLADTQYF
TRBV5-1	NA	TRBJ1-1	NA	TGCGCCAGCAGCTATGGGGGGGTGAACACTGAAGCTTTCTTT	CASSYGGVNTEAFF
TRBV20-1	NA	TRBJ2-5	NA	TGCAGTGCTAGTTCCTCCCAAGAGACCCAGTACTTC	CSASSSQETQYF
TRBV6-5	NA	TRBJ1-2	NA	TGTGCCAGCAGTTCCTCCGGCGGATATGGCTACACCTTC	CASSSSGGYGYTF
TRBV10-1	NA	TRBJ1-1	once	TGCGCCAGCAGTGAGTCGGAGGGTTTAGCTGAAGCTTTCTTT	CASSESEGLAEAFF
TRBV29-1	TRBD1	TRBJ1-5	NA	TGCAGCGTCTCAAAGGGGACAGGGAGTAATCAGCCCCAGCATTTT	CSVSKGTGSNQPQHF
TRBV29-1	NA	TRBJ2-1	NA	TGCAGCGTTGCCAGGGGTTTACAAGGCGGTGAGCAGTTCTTC	CSVARGLQGGEQFF
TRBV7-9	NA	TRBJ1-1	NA	TGTGCCAGCAGCTTAGGGGCAGTTAACACTGAAGCTTTCTTT	CASSLGAVNTEAFF
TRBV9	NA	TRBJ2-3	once	TGTGCCAGCAGCGTAGGGTGGGGGGGCGGACACACAGATACGCAGTATTTT	CASSVGWGGGHTDTQYF
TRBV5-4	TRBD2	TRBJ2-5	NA	TGTGCCGCGGGACGGGGGGGACAAGAGACCCAGTACTTC	CAAGRGGQETQYF
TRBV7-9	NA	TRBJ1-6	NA	TGTGCCAGCAGCTTACGGGGAGGGGAGAATTCACCCCTCCACTTT	CASSLRGGENSPLHF
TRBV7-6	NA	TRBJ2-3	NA	TGTGCCAGCAGCCCAAATACAGGGTTCCCAGATACGCAGTATTTT	CASSPNTGFPDTQYF
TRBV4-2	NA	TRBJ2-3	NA	TGTGCCAGCAGCCACCCGGGACTCCCAGATACGCAGTATTTT	CASSHPGLPDTQYF
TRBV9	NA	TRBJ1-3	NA	TGTGCCAGCAGCGTAGTGGAGGGAAACACCATATATTTT	CASSVVEGNTIYF
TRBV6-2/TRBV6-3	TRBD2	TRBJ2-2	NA	TGTGCCAGCAGTTACTCGATGGGCCGGCGGGGGGCTTTGAACACCGGGGAGCTGTTTTTT	CASSYSMGRRGALNTGELFF
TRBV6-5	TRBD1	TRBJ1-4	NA	TGTGCCAGCAGGTCAACAGGGGGTTCTGAAAAACTGTTTTTT	CASRSTGGSEKLFF
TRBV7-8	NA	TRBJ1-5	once	TGTGCCAGCAGCTTAATGGCAGGGAGCAATCAGCCCCAGCATTTT	CASSLMAGSNQPQHF
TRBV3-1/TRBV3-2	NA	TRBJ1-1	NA	TGTGCCAGCAGCCAGGTGGGGAGGGGAGGTGCTTTCTTT	CASSQVGRGGAFF
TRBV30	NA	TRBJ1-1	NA	TGTGCCTGGAGTGCCGCGGAGACGAAAGCTTTCTTT	CAWSAAETKAFF
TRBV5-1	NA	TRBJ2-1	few	TGCGCCAGCAGATCTCAGGTCTCCTACAATGAGCAGTTCTTC	CASRSQVSYNEQFF